The 19 T cell receptor beta chains presented below share a single source sample, sequenced in a study of neurological immune-mediated disorders. Time point indicated: technical triplicate 2. In TCRdb, the 5' RACE reads were re-called with MiXCR into one record per CDR3 protein. Of roughly 30,000 distinct CDR3 sequences listed, about an eighth were seen once; the top ten hold more than 5%. The material sequenced was CD4+ T cells from blood. Receptors originate from a female donor with HTLV-1-associated myelopathy (HAM/TSP).

This clonotype rates as medium-sized. The J gene is TRBJ2-3, the V gene TRBV4-2; 10 nucleotides align to TRBD2. The CDR3 loop spans 17 amino acids. Trimming removed 0 bases from V and 4 bases from J; junction bases left unmatched: 7. Germline CDR1 LGHNA, CDR2 YNFKEQ. The CDR3 region has the DNA TGTGCCAGCAGCCAAGAGGTATTAGCGGGAGGATCAGATACGCAGTATTTT. It translates to CASSQEVLAGGSDTQYF.

The table lists this clonotype with many counts. V usage is TRBV7-2 and J usage is TRBJ2-3; no firm D call. With 3 bases removed from V and 0 bases from J, the gap between germline ends came to 7 bases. Germline V CDR1 and CDR2: SGHTA, FQGNSA. The CDR3 spans 14 residues. CDR3 loop: CASSLGPSTDTQYF. CDR3 in DNA: TGTGCCAGCAGCTTGGGCCCTAGCACAGATACGCAGTATTTT. Filled out from reference TRBV7-2 and TRBJ2-3, the complete variable domain reads GAGVSQSPSNKVTEKGKDVELRCDPISGHTALYWYRQSLGQGLEFLIYFQGNSAPDKSGLPSDRFSAERTGGSVSTLTIQRTQQEDSAVYLCASSLGPSTDTQYFGPGTRLTVL.

This clonotype showed up many times. The chain joins TRBV20-1 to TRBJ2-6; no clear D gene. The CDR3 is made up of 16 amino acids. V was pared by 0 bases and J by 3 bases, with 12 bases between. Germline values: CDR1 DFQATT, CDR2 SNEGSKA (reference sequence). The CDR3 is CSARDPVNFGANVLTF. CDR3 nucleotides: TGCAGTGCTAGAGATCCAGTTAATTTTGGGGCCAACGTCCTGACTTTC.

This clonotype was seen at least ten times. This chain connects TRBV10-2 to TRBJ2-1; TRBD2 agrees at 9 bases. The germline V gene has CDR1 WSHSY and CDR2 SAAADI. The CDR3 is 14 amino acids. The V and J ends lost 6 bases and 3 bases, in that order; junction bases with no gene match: 3. CDR3 DNA sequence: TGCGCCAGCAGGCCAGCGGGAGGCTACAATGAGCAGTTCTTC. Translation: CASRPAGGYNEQFF.

The chain employs TRBV7-2 and TRBJ2-1; D is undetermined. The germline gives CDR1 SGHTA, CDR2 FQGNSA. The CDR3 loop spans 13 amino acids. The V end lost 3 bases, the J end lost 7 bases, and 10 bases lay between the germline ends. This CDR3 is CASSFAAENEQFF. The CDR3, as DNA: TGTGCCAGCAGCTTCGCGGCGGAGAATGAGCAGTTCTTC.

This clonotype was detected ten times or more. V gene TRBV7-8 combines with J gene TRBJ1-6; TRBD1 matches at 7 bases. This CDR3 is 14 amino acids long. CDR1 is SGHVS, CDR2 FQNEAQ, per germline. V gave up 4 bases and J gave up 11 bases; unmatched junction bases: 8. Here the CDR3 DNA reads TGTGCCAGCAGCTCCGGGACAGATATTACACCCCTCCACTTT. This encodes CASSSGTDITPLHF.

This clonotype was picked up many times. This chain joins TRBV12-3 or TRBV12-4 and TRBJ1-1; the D is unclear. Trimming stripped 3 bases from V and 3 bases from J, with 5 bases between. The CDR3 loop spans 12 amino acids. The CDR3 DNA sequence: TGTGCCAGCAGTTTCCGGGACACTGAAGCTTTCTTT. Translated, it gives CASSFRDTEAFF.

This clonotype has at least ten counts. The genes are TRBV5-1 and TRBJ2-3, with D possibly TRBD1 on 5 matching bases. The CDR3 covers 12 residues. CDR1 is SGHRS and CDR2 is YFSETQ in the germline V gene. V was cut by 3 bases and J by 4 bases, with 6 bases left in between. The chain's CDR3 is CASSSTADTQYF. The CDR3, as DNA: TGCGCCAGCAGCTCGACAGCAGATACGCAGTATTTT. Full variable domain (outside the CDR3, taken from reference TRBV5-1 and TRBJ2-3): KAGVTQTPRYLIKTRGQQVTLSCSPISGHRSVSWYQQTPGQGLQFLFEYFSETQRNKGNFPGRFSGRQFSNSRSEMNVSTLELGDSALYLCASSSTADTQYFGPGTRLTVL.

This clonotype showed up many times. The V and J genes are TRBV20-1 and TRBJ2-6; D may match TRBD1 or TRBD2 (5 bases each). V was pared by 5 bases and J by 2 bases, with 16 bases between. The CDR3 has 16 amino acids. Looked up from germline, CDR1 is DFQATT and CDR2 is SNEGSKA (reference sequence). The CDR3 loop reads CSAGGSGDPGANVLTF. As DNA, the CDR3 is TGCAGTGCTGGGGGAAGCGGAGACCCTGGGGCCAACGTCCTGACTTTC.

This clonotype was seen at least ten times. The V call is TRBV7-9, the J call TRBJ2-1; 8 bases map to TRBD2. The CDR3 is made up of 17 amino acids. Unmatched junction bases numbered 6, after V lost 0 bases and J lost 2 bases. The V gene's germline CDR1 is SEHNR and CDR2 FQNEAQ (reference sequence). DNA of the CDR3: TGTGCCAGCAGCTTAGCGCTAACTAGCGGAGCCTACAATGAGCAGTTCTTC. As protein: CASSLALTSGAYNEQFF.

This clonotype was recorded many times. The chain carries TRBV24-1 and TRBJ2-2; 8 bases align to TRBD1. The germline gives CDR1 KGHDR, CDR2 SFDVKD. V dropped 2 bases and J dropped 4; count of bases not matched to a gene: 5. The CDR3 consists of 16 residues. CDR3 sequence (DNA): TGTGCCACCAGTGATTCCCGGACAGGGCCCACCGGGGAGCTGTTTTTT. Translated, it gives CATSDSRTGPTGELFF.

The chain carries TRBV5-1 and TRBJ1-2; D is possibly TRBD1 (5 bases). V shed 4 bases and J shed 10 bases, with 17 bases lying between them. CDR1 SGHRS and CDR2 YFSETQ come from the germline V gene. This CDR3 comprises 13 residues. The CDR3 reads CASSPGADNDYTF. CDR3 bases: TGCGCCAGCAGCCCGGGTGCGGACAATGACTACACCTTC.

V gene TRBV5-1 combines with J gene TRBJ2-7, with 7 nucleotides matching TRBD2. Per germline, CDR1 SGHRS and CDR2 YFSETQ. V was pared by 0 bases and J by 10 bases, with 13 bases of the junction left unmatched. The CDR3 extends over 15 amino acids. CDR3 nucleotides: TGCGCCAGCAGCTTGGAGGCGCGGGAGATATGCGATCAGTACTTC. Translating it yields CASSLEAREICDQYF.

Comments on this clonotype: Sequence at one end of the junction differs from germline and may be a read error. J is TRBJ2-3 and V is TRBV24-1; 9 bases line up with TRBD2. Germline CDR1 KGHDR, CDR2 SFDVKD. CDR3 size: 16 residues. This CDR3 is CATSDTRAGGPDTKYF. The CDR3 DNA is TGTGCCACCAGTGACACCAGGGCGGGAGGGCCGGATACGAAGTATTTT.

The rearrangement uses TRBV6-2 or TRBV6-3 and TRBJ2-7; TRBD2 matches at 11 bases. Trimming removed 4 bases from V and 3 bases from J; junction bases left unmatched: 2. The germline CDR1 and CDR2 sequences are MNHEY and SVGEGT. CDR3 length equals 14 residues. CDR3 protein: CASSLAGGSYEQYF. CDR3 bases: TGTGCCAGCAGTTTAGCGGGAGGGAGCTACGAGCAGTACTTC.

This clonotype occurred many times. The V call is TRBV5-1, the J call TRBJ2-5; D ambiguous. V gave up 1 base and J gave up 7 bases, with 17 bases separating them. This CDR3 region has 15 residues. Germline V gene lookup returns CDR1 SGHRS and CDR2 YFSETQ. CDR3: CASSLNGDISRTQYF. The CDR3 DNA sequence: TGCGCCAGCAGCTTGAACGGAGACATTAGTCGGACCCAGTACTTC.

In its sample, this clonotype is medium-sized (0.01 to 0.1%). The V gene is TRBV7-8, the J gene TRBJ1-1; D unclear. V was trimmed by 1 base and J by 2 bases, leaving 8 bases between them. Per germline, CDR1 SGHVS and CDR2 FQNEAQ. The CDR3 consists of 14 residues. The CDR3 DNA reads TGTGCCAGCAGCTTAGTAGCAGGAAACACTGAAGCTTTCTTT. Its protein product is CASSLVAGNTEAFF.

In its sample, this clonotype was seen many times. The V call is TRBV19, the J call TRBJ2-3; 11 bases match TRBD2. This CDR3 comprises 17 residues. V shed 8 bases and J 0 bases; nucleotides not matched to a gene: 10. Germline V gene sequence: CDR1 LNHDA, CDR2 SQIVND (reference sequence). In DNA, the CDR3 is TGTGCCAGTCGCCGACTAGCGGGGCTATCTAGCACAGATACGCAGTATTTT. This translates into CASRRLAGLSSTDTQYF.

This clonotype was detected many times. The V gene is TRBV12-3 or TRBV12-4, the J gene TRBJ2-5; TRBD2 aligns across 11 bases. The CDR3 covers 17 residues. With V trimmed by 5 bases and J by 9 bases, 17 bases remained unmatched. CDR3 bases: TGTGCCAGCAGTCTCCCAACCCATAGCGGGGGGGCACAGGCCCAGTACTTC. It translates to CASSLPTHSGGAQAQYF.